This entry lists 17 T cell receptor beta chains sequenced from one sample in a study of T-cell reconstitution after alpha-beta-depleted transplantation in children. Unique molecular identifiers were incorporated into the prepared TCRbeta library. TCRdb called the PCR reads again in MiXCR, with one record for every CDR3 protein. The sample has about 290,000 distinct CDR3 sequences, around 10% seen once. The input for sequencing was PBMCs, taken before TCRalphabeta/CD19-depleted stem cell transplant. Receptors were obtained from a boy in the first two years of life with acute myeloid leukemia, due to receive a stem cell transplant.

The gene calls are TRBV10-3 and TRBJ2-7, with a possible D match to TRBD2 (5 bases). Per the germline V gene, CDR1 is ENHRY and CDR2 is SYGVKD. CDR3 length: 13 residues. Trimming cost V 1 base and J 5 bases, with 9 bases left between them. CDR3 sequence: CAISEFGGDEQYF. The CDR3 coding sequence is TGTGCCATCAGTGAGTTCGGAGGTGACGAGCAGTACTTC.

Here the CDR3 DNA reads TGTGCCAGCAGTGCCGGGGCAGGTCATCAGCCCCAGCATTTT. Amino acid sequence: CASSAGAGHQPQHF. The rearrangement joins TRBV2 to TRBJ1-5; D perhaps matches TRBD1 (5 bases). The CDR3 length is 14 residues. The V and J ends lost 4 bases and 5 bases respectively, with 12 bases between them. CDR1 SNHLY and CDR2 FYNNEI come from the germline V gene.

The sample holds one count of this clonotype. The chain links TRBV23-1 to TRBJ1-1; 7 nucleotides match TRBD1. TRBV23-1 is identified as an open reading frame with a role that is uncertain. The CDR3 is 13 amino acids. Trimming at V came to 8 bases and at J to 4 bases, leaving 7 bases not matched to a gene. The CDR3 reads CASPRSGGTEAFF. The CDR3 nucleotides read TGCGCCAGCCCGCGTTCAGGGGGCACTGAAGCTTTCTTT.

The chain couples TRBV28 to TRBJ1-2; D is perhaps TRBD1 (6 bases). Germline assignment: CDR1 MDHEN and CDR2 SYDVKM. V dropped 7 bases and J dropped 4 bases, with 19 bases sitting between them. CDR3 length: 15 amino acids. The CDR3 protein is CASTSLLPQGYGYTF. CDR3 DNA: TGTGCCAGCACCTCTCTCCTCCCACAGGGCTATGGCTACACCTTC.

At least ten counts were recorded for this clonotype. The genes are TRBV24-1 and TRBJ2-3; 8 positions agree with TRBD2. Looked up from germline, CDR1 is KGHDR and CDR2 is SFDVKD. V trimming: 2 bases; J trimming: 11 bases; junction bases outside the gene matches: 11. The CDR3 covers 15 residues. The CDR3 sequence: CATSDSRTSSGKQYF. CDR3 bases: TGTGCCACCAGTGATTCAAGGACTAGCTCAGGGAAGCAGTATTTT.

This sequence joins TRBV28 and TRBJ2-3, with 8 nucleotides matching TRBD2. There are 18 residues in the CDR3. Trimming cost V 7 bases and J 2 bases; bases outside gene matches: 17. The V gene's germline CDR1 is MDHEN and CDR2 SYDVKM. Here the CDR3 DNA reads TGTGCCAGCACCGTTATGGCCGTGCAGCGGGGGACCACAGATACGCAGTATTTT. Encoded protein: CASTVMAVQRGTTDTQYF.

This clonotype was recorded many times. This rearrangement joins TRBV5-6 to TRBJ1-2, with 7 bases identical to TRBD1. This CDR3 region has 14 residues. Germline CDR1 is SGHDT and CDR2 is YYEEEE. The J segment lost 5 bases and the V segment lost 4 bases, leaving 8 bases of the junction unmatched. The CDR3 loop is CASSQGQSNYGYTF. The CDR3 bases are TGTGCCAGCAGCCAGGGACAGTCGAATTATGGCTACACCTTC.

This clonotype was found a few times. The chain has TRBV6-2 or TRBV6-3 and TRBJ1-1; no clear D gene. The V and J ends lost 2 bases and 6 bases respectively, with 7 bases between them. Looked up from germline, CDR1 is MNHEY and CDR2 is SVGEGT. The CDR3 sequence is 12 residues long. This CDR3 reads CASSYVAAEAFF. CDR3 coding DNA: TGTGCCAGCAGTTACGTGGCAGCTGAAGCTTTCTTT.

A few counts support this clonotype. V usage is TRBV7-9 and J usage is TRBJ2-7; possibly TRBD1 for D (7 bases). CDR3 size: 15 residues. Germline CDR1 and CDR2: SEHNR and FQNEAQ (reference sequence). Trimming shortened V by 4 bases and J by 1 base, and 14 bases separated the two germline ends. In nucleotides, the CDR3 is TGTGCCAGCAGCTATACGCGGGACAGTTCCTACGAGCAGTACTTC. Translating it yields CASSYTRDSSYEQYF.

This clonotype was picked up one time. This sequence joins TRBV20-1 and TRBJ2-1; 7 nucleotides line up with TRBD1. Germline V gene lookup returns CDR1 DFQATT and CDR2 SNEGSKA (reference sequence). Trimming removed 7 bases from V and 0 bases from J; junction bases left unmatched: 12. The CDR3 has 16 residues. CDR3 amino acids: CSDRKQGSSSYNEQFF. The DNA for the CDR3 is TGCAGTGATAGGAAACAGGGGTCTTCCTCCTACAATGAGCAGTTCTTC.

This clonotype was seen ten or more times. The chain links TRBV12-3 or TRBV12-4 to TRBJ1-4; TRBD1 is a possible D gene (5 bases). The ends were cut back, 3 bases at V and 12 bases at J, with 17 bases in the middle. There are 14 residues in the CDR3. CDR3: CASSFRDVRDELFF. The CDR3 nucleotides read TGTGCCAGCAGTTTCCGGGACGTACGAGACGAACTGTTTTTT.

This clonotype was detected many times. This sequence joins TRBV12-3 or TRBV12-4 and TRBJ2-7, with D perhaps TRBD2 (6 bases). CDR3 length equals 14 residues. V lost 5 bases and J lost 6, with 17 bases in between. The CDR3 loop is CASSPYGGSAEQYF. CDR3 coding DNA: TGTGCCAGCAGTCCTTACGGGGGATCGGCCGAGCAGTACTTC.

Turning to this clonotype: A much larger clone differs from this one at a single base, so this may be a read error. The rearrangement joins TRBV11-1 to TRBJ2-6; TRBD1 matches at 8 bases. Looked up from germline, CDR1 is SGHAT and CDR2 is FQDESV (reference sequence). The CDR3 length is 18 residues. CDR3 region: CASSLLTGDSSGAHVLTF. CDR3 nucleotide sequence: TGTGCCAGCAGCTTATTGACAGGGGACTCCTCTGGGGCCCACGTCCTGACTTTC. The entire variable domain, with the rest obtained from reference TRBV11-1 and TRBJ2-6, is as follows: EAEVAQSPRYKITEKSQAVAFWCDPISGHATLYWYRQILGQGPELLVQFQDESVVDDSQLPKDRFSAERLKGVDSTLKIQPAELGDSAMYLCASSLLTGDSSGAHVLTFGAGSRLTVL.

A note on this clonotype: The junction departs from the called germline gene at one end, perhaps through a read error. The chain uses TRBV20-1 and TRBJ2-1; 10 nucleotides agree with TRBD2. The germline V gene has CDR1 DFQATT and CDR2 SNEGSKA (reference sequence). The CDR3 is 17 residues long. Written as DNA, the CDR3 is TGCTGTGCTAGGGGGATCCTAGCGGGAGAACGTTACAATGAGCAGTTCTTC. It is translated as CCARGILAGERYNEQFF.

This clonotype was seen ten or more times. The chain links TRBV7-9 to TRBJ1-6; the match to TRBD1 covers 10 bases. The ends lost 5 bases at V and 9 bases at J; junction bases unmatched: 4. Germline CDR1 is SEHNR and CDR2 is FQNEAQ (reference sequence). The CDR3 runs to 14 residues. CDR3 nucleotides: TGTGCCAGCAGCCGGACAGGGGGTAGTTCACCCCTCCACTTT. This encodes CASSRTGGSSPLHF.

This clonotype occurred many times. The chain has TRBV20-1 and TRBJ1-6, with unresolved D. This CDR3 is built from 14 residues. Germline loops: CDR1 DFQATT, CDR2 SNEGSKA (reference sequence). Trimming removed 3 bases from V and 7 bases from J, with 13 bases in between. The CDR3 protein is CSARGVTGNSPLHF. The CDR3 nucleotides read TGCAGTGCTAGGGGAGTAACCGGAAATTCACCCCTCCACTTT.

This clonotype has ten or more counts. This rearrangement joins TRBV5-1 to TRBJ2-2; perhaps TRBD2 as D (6 bases). Germline V gene lookup returns CDR1 SGHRS and CDR2 YFSETQ. This CDR3 has 16 amino acids. Trimming stripped 3 bases from V and 5 bases from J, with 17 bases between. CDR3 sequence reads: CASSSGKGLSTGELFF. In DNA form, the CDR3 reads TGCGCCAGCAGCTCGGGAAAGGGACTTTCTACCGGGGAGCTGTTTTTT.